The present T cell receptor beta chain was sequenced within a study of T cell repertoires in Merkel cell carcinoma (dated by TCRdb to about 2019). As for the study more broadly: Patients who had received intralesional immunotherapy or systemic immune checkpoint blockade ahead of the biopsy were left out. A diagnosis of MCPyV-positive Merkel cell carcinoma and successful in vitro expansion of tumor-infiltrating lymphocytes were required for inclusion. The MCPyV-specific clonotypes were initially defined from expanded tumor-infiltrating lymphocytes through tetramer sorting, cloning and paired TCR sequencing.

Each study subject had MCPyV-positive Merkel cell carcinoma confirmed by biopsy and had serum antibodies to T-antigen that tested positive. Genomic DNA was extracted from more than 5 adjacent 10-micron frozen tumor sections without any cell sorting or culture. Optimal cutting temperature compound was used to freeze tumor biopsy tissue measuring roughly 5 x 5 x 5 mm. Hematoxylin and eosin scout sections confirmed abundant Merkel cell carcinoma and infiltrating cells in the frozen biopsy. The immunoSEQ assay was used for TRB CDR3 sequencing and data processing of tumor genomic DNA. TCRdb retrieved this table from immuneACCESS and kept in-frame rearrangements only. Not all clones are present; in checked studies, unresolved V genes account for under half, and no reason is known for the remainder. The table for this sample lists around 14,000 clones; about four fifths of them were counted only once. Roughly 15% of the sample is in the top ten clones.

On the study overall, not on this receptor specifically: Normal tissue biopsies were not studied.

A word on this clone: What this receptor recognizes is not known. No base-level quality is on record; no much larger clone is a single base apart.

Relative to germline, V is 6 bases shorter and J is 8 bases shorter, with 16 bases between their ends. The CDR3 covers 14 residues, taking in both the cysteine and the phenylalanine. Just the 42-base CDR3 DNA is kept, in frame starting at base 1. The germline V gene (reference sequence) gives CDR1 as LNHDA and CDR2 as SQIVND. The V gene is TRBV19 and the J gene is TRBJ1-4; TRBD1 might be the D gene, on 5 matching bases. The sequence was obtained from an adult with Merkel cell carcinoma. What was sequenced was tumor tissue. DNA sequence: TGTGCCAGTAGCTTTGGGACCGGGCCCGAAAAACTGTTTTTT. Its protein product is CASSFGTGPEKLFF.